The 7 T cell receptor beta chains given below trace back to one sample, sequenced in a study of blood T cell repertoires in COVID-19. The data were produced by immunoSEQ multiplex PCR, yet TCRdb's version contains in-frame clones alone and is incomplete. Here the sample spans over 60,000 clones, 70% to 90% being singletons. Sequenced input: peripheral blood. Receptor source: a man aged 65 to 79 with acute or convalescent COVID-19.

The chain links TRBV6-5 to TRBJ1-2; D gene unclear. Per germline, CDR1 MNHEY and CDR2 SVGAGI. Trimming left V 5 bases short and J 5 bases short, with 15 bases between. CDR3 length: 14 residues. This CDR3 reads CASSPGRAGYGYTF. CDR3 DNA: TGTGCCAGCAGTCCCGGACGGGCGGGGTATGGCTACACCTTC.

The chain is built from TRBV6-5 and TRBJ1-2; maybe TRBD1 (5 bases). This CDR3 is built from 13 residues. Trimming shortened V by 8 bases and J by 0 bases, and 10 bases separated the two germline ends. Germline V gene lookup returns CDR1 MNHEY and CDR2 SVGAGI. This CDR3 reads CASGATANYGYTF. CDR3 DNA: TGTGCCAGCGGGGCGACGGCTAACTATGGCTACACCTTC.

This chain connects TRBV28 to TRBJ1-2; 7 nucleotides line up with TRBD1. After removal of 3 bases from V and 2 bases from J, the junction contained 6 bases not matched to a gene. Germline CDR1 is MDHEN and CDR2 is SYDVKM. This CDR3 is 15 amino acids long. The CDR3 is CASSFPPGQNYGYTF. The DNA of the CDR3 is TGTGCCAGCAGTTTCCCCCCGGGACAGAACTATGGCTACACCTTC.

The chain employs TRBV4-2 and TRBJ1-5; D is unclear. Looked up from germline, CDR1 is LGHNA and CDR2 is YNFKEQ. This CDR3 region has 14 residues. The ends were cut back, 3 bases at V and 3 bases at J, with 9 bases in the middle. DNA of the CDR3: TGTGCCAGCAGCCAGGGCTATTTCAATCAGCCCCAGCATTTT. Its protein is CASSQGYFNQPQHF.

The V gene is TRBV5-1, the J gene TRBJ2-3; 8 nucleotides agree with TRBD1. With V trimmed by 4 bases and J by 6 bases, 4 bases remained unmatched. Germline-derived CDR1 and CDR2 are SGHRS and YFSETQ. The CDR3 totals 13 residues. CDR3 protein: CASSQDRVDTQYF. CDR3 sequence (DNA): TGCGCCAGCAGCCAGGACAGGGTGGATACGCAGTATTTT.

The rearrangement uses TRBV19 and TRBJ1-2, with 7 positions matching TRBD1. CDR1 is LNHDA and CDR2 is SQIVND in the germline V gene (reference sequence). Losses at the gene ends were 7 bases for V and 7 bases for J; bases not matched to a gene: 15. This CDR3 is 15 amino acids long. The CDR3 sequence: CASNERQGGSGGYTF. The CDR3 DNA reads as TGTGCCAGTAATGAGAGGCAGGGGGGATCCGGTGGCTACACCTTC.

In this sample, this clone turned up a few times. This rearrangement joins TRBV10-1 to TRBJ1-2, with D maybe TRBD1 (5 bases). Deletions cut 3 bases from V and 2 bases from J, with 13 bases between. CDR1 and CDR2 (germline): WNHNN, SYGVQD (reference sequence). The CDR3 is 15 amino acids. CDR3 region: CASSDRPGVNYGYTF. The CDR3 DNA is TGCGCCAGCAGTGATCGGCCGGGGGTCAACTATGGCTACACCTTC.